Here is one TCR beta chain with its context. Antigen unknown. This record belongs to a study of Ad26.COV2.S vaccination and SARS-CoV-2 variants. Broader study findings: Those who received the vaccine showed greater spike-specific TCR breadth than those given placebo. In TCR breadth and depth analyses, total T cell responses may have been underestimated. Measurement of non-spike TCR breadth gave similar results in vaccine and placebo recipients.

Described treatment: roughly 18 received Ad26.COV2.S at low or high dose, single or two shots; about five received placebo; per-sample allocation not given. Sampling happened 63 days after the first vaccine or placebo injection. Boston hosted the donor, who was an adult aged 18-55 years. Clones were sequenced by immunoSEQ multiplex PCR, and TCRdb holds only the in-frame ones, with some missing. The table records around 400,000 clones, approximately 90% of them present only once. The CDR3 runs to 15 residues. From germline, CDR1 is SGHVS and CDR2 FQNEAQ. Trimming removed 4 bases from V and 4 bases from J, with 14 bases in between.

The sample was peripheral blood, taken in a trial of Ad26.COV2.S vaccine versus placebo. This clonotype was sampled from a person between 18 and 65 years old who received the Ad26.COV2.S COVID-19 vaccine or a placebo. This sequence joins TRBV7-8 and TRBJ2-1, with D maybe TRBD2 (6 bases). The chain's CDR3 is CASSSIADLYNEQFF. DNA of the CDR3: TGTGCCAGCAGCTCAATAGCGGATCTATACAATGAGCAGTTCTTC.